This T cell receptor (beta chain) was recorded in a study of graft-versus-host responses after intestinal transplantation. Assay: immunoSEQ multiplex PCR; the TCRdb copy retains only in-frame clones and omits some. The sample yields about 21,000 clones, 50% to 65% seen once. Judged by abundance, this clone is medium-sized. Responder CD3+CD4+ and CD3+CD8+ cells that were proliferating and CFSE-low were sorted after the reaction. Study outcomes and limitations: High graft-versus-host to host-versus-graft T cell clonal ratios marked allografts of patients with graft-donor macrochimerism.

This CDR3 has 20 amino acids. After removal of 4 bases from V and 0 bases from J, the junction contained 11 bases not matched to a gene. The germline V gene has CDR1 SNHLY and CDR2 FYNNEI. This material consisted of alloreactive CD4+ T cells from a mixed lymphocyte reaction culture, taken before intestinal transplant. As to subset: CFSE-low proliferating T cells sorted from approximately six-day pre-transplant mixed lymphocyte reaction (GvH or HvG direction). The source is a human patient who received an intestinal transplant. The chain joins TRBV2 to TRBJ2-6; TRBD2 matches at 11 bases. CDR3 region: CASSGHAPGLAVSGANVLTF. DNA for the CDR3: TGTGCCAGCAGTGGACACGCCCCGGGACTAGCGGTCTCTGGGGCCAACGTCCTGACTTTC. The variable domain in full, completed from reference TRBV2 and TRBJ2-6, reads EPEVTQTPSHQVTQMGQEVILRCVPISNHLYFYWYRQILGQKVEFLVSFYNNEISEKSEIFDDQFSVERPDGSNFTLKIRSTKLEDSAMYFCASSGHAPGLAVSGANVLTFGAGSRLTVL.